These T cell receptor beta chains were read from a single sample in a study of shared clonotypes between healthy human individuals. TCRdb's copy holds only in-frame clones and misses some; the assay was immunoSEQ multiplex PCR. The sample carries approximately 88,000 clones, approximately 75% recorded once. Sequencing input: memory CD8+ T cells sorted from blood. The receptor set was obtained from a man aged 25 to 40 in good health. Both conserved end residues are part of each CDR3. The D gene is left open where the match is weak. Only some rows state a clone size, as once, few, many or a class for expanded clones.

clone_size	j_call	d_call	v_call	cdr3_aa	cdr3_nt
NA	TRBJ2-7	NA	TRBV14	CASSQDPGDIYEQYF	TGTGCCAGCAGCCAAGATCCGGGAGACATCTACGAGCAGTACTTC
NA	TRBJ2-5	TRBD1	TRBV29-1	CSVDLGQGVETQYF	TGCAGCGTTGATCTCGGGCAGGGGGTAGAGACCCAGTACTTC
NA	TRBJ2-2	NA	TRBV6-5	CASSSRGRRGGELFF	TGTGCCAGCAGTTCTAGGGGGCGGCGGGGCGGGGAGCTGTTTTTT
NA	TRBJ2-2	NA	TRBV4-1	CASSQNRVPGELFF	TGCGCCAGCAGCCAAAACAGGGTTCCCGGGGAGCTGTTTTTT
NA	TRBJ2-1	NA	TRBV11-1	CASSLDRNNEQFF	TGTGCCAGCAGCCTCGACAGAAACAATGAGCAGTTCTTC
many	TRBJ2-7	NA	TRBV28	CASTADTYEQYF	TGTGCCAGCACCGCCGACACCTACGAGCAGTACTTC
once	TRBJ2-7	TRBD1	TRBV18	CASSPYRGIAYEQYF	TGTGCCAGCTCACCCTACAGGGGAATAGCCTACGAGCAGTACTTC
NA	TRBJ2-7	NA	TRBV27	CVSGRTYEQYF	TGTGTCTCAGGACGAACCTACGAGCAGTACTTC
NA	TRBJ2-3	NA	TRBV29-1	CSAYSGSTDTQYF	TGCAGCGCCTATAGCGGTAGCACAGATACGCAGTATTTT
once	TRBJ1-2	NA	TRBV20-1	CSARILGGYTF	TGCAGTGCTAGGATTCTGGGTGGCTACACCTTC
NA	TRBJ2-7	NA	TRBV4-2	CASGGGTSHEQYF	TGTGCCAGCGGGGGGGGGACATCCCACGAGCAGTACTTC
few	TRBJ2-1	NA	TRBV4-1	CASSQGTGNNEQFF	TGCGCCAGCAGCCAAGGGACTGGGAACAATGAGCAGTTCTTC
few	TRBJ2-1	TRBD2	TRBV9	CASSVEGLAGTNEQFF	TGTGCCAGCAGCGTAGAGGGACTAGCGGGAACCAATGAGCAGTTCTTC
few	TRBJ2-7	TRBD2	TRBV6-1	CASSPQAGAPYEQYF	TGTGCCAGCAGTCCCCAAGCGGGAGCCCCCTACGAGCAGTACTTC
NA	TRBJ2-1	TRBD2	TRBV28	CASSRASGRSTGLYNEQFF	TGTGCCAGCTCTCGGGCTAGCGGGAGAAGTACGGGATTATACAATGAGCAGTTCTTC
NA	TRBJ2-7	NA	TRBV29-1	CSILRRDEQYF	TGCAGCATATTGCGCCGGGACGAGCAGTACTTC
NA	TRBJ2-3	TRBD2	TRBV6-1	CASSRGEGTDTQYF	TGTGCCAGCAGTCGGGGGGAGGGCACAGATACGCAGTATTTT
few	TRBJ2-2	NA	TRBV10-2	CASNLVGGTGELFF	TGCGCCAGCAACCTCGTGGGGGGCACCGGGGAGCTGTTTTTT
NA	TRBJ2-7	NA	TRBV2	CASGRRLDIHEQYF	TGTGCCAGCGGGCGACGGCTAGATATCCACGAGCAGTACTTC
NA	TRBJ1-1	NA	TRBV19	CASSIWWTDVTEAFF	TGTGCCAGTAGTATTTGGTGGACAGACGTCACTGAAGCTTTCTTT
many	TRBJ2-7	NA	TRBV7-9	CASSYSSGASYEQYF	TGTGCCAGCAGCTATTCCTCGGGAGCGTCCTACGAGCAGTACTTC
once	TRBJ2-5	NA	TRBV7-2	CASGDRQETQYF	TGTGCCAGCGGCGACAGGCAAGAGACCCAGTACTTC
NA	TRBJ2-7	TRBD2	TRBV29-1	CSVKLAGGPGEQYF	TGCAGCGTTAAACTAGCGGGAGGGCCCGGCGAGCAGTACTTC
NA	TRBJ1-1	NA	TRBV6-5	CASSREVNTEAFF	TGTGCCAGCAGCAGGGAGGTGAACACTGAAGCTTTCTTT
NA	TRBJ2-5	NA	TRBV19	CASGLYGATPVQETQYF	TGTGCCAGTGGGCTTTACGGGGCTACCCCAGTCCAAGAGACCCAGTACTTC
NA	TRBJ2-4	TRBD1	TRBV25-1	CASSADRGRRGEDIQYF	TGTGCCAGCAGTGCCGACAGGGGGCGGAGGGGTGAAGACATTCAGTACTTC
NA	TRBJ2-7	NA	TRBV6-6	CASSSVGYEQYF	TGTGCCAGCAGTTCCGTGGGCTACGAGCAGTACTTC
NA	TRBJ1-5	NA	TRBV6-6	CASSPKEDSNQPQHF	TGTGCCAGCAGTCCTAAGGAAGATAGCAATCAGCCCCAGCATTTT
NA	TRBJ1-3	NA	TRBV7-9	CASSPPGNTIYF	TGTGCCAGCAGCCCGCCCGGAAACACCATATATTTT
NA	TRBJ1-1	TRBD1	TRBV28	CASSLDAGTGPMNTEAFF	TGTGCCAGCAGTCTGGATGCCGGGACAGGACCCATGAACACTGAAGCTTTCTTT
once	TRBJ2-7	TRBD1	TRBV5-1	CASSRPGQGYEQYF	TGCGCCAGCAGCCGCCCGGGACAGGGCTACGAGCAGTACTTC
NA	TRBJ1-2	NA	TRBV27	CASSPLRGGGYTF	TGTGCCAGCAGTCCCCTAAGGGGGGGTGGCTACACCTTC
NA	TRBJ1-2	NA	TRBV28	CASRQGPLYGYTF	TGTGCCAGCAGACAGGGACCCCTCTATGGCTACACCTTC
NA	TRBJ2-2	NA	TRBV27	CASRPRGPNTGELFF	TGTGCCAGCAGGCCCCGGGGTCCGAACACCGGGGAGCTGTTTTTT
NA	TRBJ1-1	NA	TRBV5-6	CASSLGWGLNTEAFF	TGTGCCAGCAGCCTTGGGTGGGGATTGAACACTGAAGCTTTCTTT
NA	TRBJ2-5	TRBD2	TRBV7-9	CASSTTSGNEIETQYF	TGTGCCAGCAGCACGACTAGCGGGAATGAGATAGAGACCCAGTACTTC